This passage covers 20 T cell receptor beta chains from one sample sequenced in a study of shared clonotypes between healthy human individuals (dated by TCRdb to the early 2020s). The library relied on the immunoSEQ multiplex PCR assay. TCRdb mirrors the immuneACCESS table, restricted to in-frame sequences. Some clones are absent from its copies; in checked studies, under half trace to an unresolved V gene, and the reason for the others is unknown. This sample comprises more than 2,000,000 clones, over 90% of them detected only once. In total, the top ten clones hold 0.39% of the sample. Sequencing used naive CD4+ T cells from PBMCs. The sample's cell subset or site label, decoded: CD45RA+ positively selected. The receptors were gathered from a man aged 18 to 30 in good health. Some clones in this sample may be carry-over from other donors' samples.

The CDR3 region is CASRRGRGDSNEKLFF. The CDR3 nucleotides are TGTGCCAGCAGGCGGGGCAGGGGGGACTCTAATGAAAAACTGTTTTTT. V is TRBV2 and J is TRBJ1-4, with 7 bases aligning to TRBD1. The length of the CDR3 is 16 residues. Per the germline V gene, CDR1 is SNHLY and CDR2 is FYNNEI. The ends lost 6 bases at V and 3 bases at J; junction bases unmatched: 10.

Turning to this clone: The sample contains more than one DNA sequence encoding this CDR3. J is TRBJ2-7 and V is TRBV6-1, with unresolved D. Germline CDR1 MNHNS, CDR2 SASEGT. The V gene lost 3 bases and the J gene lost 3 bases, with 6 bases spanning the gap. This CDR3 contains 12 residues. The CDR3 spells CASSETGYEQYF. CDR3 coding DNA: TGTGCCAGCAGTGAGACCGGCTACGAGCAGTACTTC.

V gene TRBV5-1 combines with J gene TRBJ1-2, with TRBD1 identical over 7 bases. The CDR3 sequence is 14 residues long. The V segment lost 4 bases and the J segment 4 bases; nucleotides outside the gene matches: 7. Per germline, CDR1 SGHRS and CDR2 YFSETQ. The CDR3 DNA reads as TGCGCCAGCAGCCTAGGGACAGAGAGCTATGGCTACACCTTC. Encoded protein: CASSLGTESYGYTF.

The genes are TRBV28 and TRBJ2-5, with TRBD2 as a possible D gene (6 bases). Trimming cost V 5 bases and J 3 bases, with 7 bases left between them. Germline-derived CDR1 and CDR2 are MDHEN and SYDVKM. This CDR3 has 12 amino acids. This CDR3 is CASSRGKETQYF. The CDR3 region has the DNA TGTGCCAGCAGTCGCGGGAAAGAGACCCAGTACTTC. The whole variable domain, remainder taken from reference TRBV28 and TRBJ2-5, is DVKVTQSSRYLVKRTGEKVFLECVQDMDHENMFWYRQDPGLGLRLIYFSYDVKMKEKGDIPEGYSVSREKKERFSLILESASTNQTSMYLCASSRGKETQYFGPGTRLLVL.

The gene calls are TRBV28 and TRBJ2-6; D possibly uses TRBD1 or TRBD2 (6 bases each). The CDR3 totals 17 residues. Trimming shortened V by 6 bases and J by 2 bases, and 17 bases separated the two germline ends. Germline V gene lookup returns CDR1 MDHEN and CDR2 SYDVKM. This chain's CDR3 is CASRPSLGGTGANVLTF. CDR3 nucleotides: TGTGCCAGCAGACCGTCGTTAGGGGGGACTGGGGCCAACGTCCTGACTTTC. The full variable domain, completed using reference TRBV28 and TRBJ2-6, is DVKVTQSSRYLVKRTGEKVFLECVQDMDHENMFWYRQDPGLGLRLIYFSYDVKMKEKGDIPEGYSVSREKKERFSLILESASTNQTSMYLCASRPSLGGTGANVLTFGAGSRLTVL.

The CDR3 reads CASSKLRQYQETQYF. CDR3 in DNA: TGTGCCAGCAGCAAATTACGCCAGTACCAAGAGACCCAGTACTTC. The rearrangement links TRBV21-1 to TRBJ2-5; whether TRBD1, the table's D call, matches the DNA was not checked. TRBV21-1 is recorded as a pseudogene. The CDR3 runs 15 residues.

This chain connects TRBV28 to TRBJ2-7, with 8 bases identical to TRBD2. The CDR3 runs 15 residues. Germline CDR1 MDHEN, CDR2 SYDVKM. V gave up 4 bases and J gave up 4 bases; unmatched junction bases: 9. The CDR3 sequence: CASSSGGRQKYEQYF. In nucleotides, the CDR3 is TGTGCCAGCAGTTCGGGGGGGCGCCAAAAATACGAGCAGTACTTC. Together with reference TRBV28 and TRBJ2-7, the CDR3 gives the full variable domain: DVKVTQSSRYLVKRTGEKVFLECVQDMDHENMFWYRQDPGLGLRLIYFSYDVKMKEKGDIPEGYSVSREKKERFSLILESASTNQTSMYLCASSSGGRQKYEQYFGPGTRLTVT.

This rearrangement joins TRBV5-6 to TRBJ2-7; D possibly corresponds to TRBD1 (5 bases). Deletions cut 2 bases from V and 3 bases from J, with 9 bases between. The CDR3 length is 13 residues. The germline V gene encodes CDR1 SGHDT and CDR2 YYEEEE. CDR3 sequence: CASSLNRIYEQYF. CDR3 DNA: TGTGCCAGCAGCTTAAACAGGATCTACGAGCAGTACTTC.

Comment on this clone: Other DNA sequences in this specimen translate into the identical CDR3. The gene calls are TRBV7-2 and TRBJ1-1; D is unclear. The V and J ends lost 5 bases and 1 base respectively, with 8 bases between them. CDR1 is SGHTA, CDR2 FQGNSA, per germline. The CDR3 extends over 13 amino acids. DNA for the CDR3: TGTGCCAGCAGCCCGCCTGGGAACACTGAAGCTTTCTTT. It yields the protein CASSPPGNTEAFF.

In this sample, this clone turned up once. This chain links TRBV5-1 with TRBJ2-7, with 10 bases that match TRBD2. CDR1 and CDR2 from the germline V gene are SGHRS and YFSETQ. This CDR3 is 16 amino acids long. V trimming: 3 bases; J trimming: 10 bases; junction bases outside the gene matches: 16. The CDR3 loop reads CASSSGVAGGALPQYF. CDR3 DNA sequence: TGCGCCAGCAGCTCCGGGGTAGCGGGAGGTGCCCTGCCCCAGTACTTC.

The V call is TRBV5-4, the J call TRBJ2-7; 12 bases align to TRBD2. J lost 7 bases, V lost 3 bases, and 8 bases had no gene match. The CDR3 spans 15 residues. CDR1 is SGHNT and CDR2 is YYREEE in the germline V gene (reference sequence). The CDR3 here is CASSSSASGRGEQYF. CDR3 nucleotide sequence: TGTGCCAGCAGCTCATCGGCTAGCGGGAGGGGAGAGCAGTACTTC.

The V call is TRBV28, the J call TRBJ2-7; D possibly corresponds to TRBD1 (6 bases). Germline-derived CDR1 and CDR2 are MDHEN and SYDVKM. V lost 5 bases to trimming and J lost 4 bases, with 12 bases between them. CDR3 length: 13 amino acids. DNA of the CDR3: TGTGCCAGCAGTGAGACAGGAGCATACGAGCAGTACTTC. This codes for CASSETGAYEQYF.

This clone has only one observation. In DNA, the CDR3 is TGCGCCAGCAGCTTGGCGTCCGGGCTTCTTCCCTACGAGCAGTACTTC. It codes for CASSLASGLLPYEQYF. This sequence joins TRBV5-1 and TRBJ2-7, with D uncertain. From germline, CDR1 is SGHRS and CDR2 YFSETQ. V shed 0 bases and J shed 2 bases, with 15 bases lying between them. The CDR3 is 16 residues long.

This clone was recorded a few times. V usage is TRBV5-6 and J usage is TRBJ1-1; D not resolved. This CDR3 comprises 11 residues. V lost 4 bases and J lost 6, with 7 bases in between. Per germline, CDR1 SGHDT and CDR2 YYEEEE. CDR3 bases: TGTGCCAGCAGCCTGGGATCTGAAGCTTTCTTT. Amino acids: CASSLGSEAFF.

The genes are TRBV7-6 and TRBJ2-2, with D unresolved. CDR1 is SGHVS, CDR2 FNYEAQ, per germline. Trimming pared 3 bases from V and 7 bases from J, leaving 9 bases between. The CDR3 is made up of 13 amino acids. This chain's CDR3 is CASSFMERGELFF. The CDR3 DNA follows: TGTGCCAGCAGCTTTATGGAGCGCGGGGAGCTGTTTTTT. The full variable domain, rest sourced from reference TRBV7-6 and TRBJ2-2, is GAGVSQSPRYKVTKRGQDVALRCDPISGHVSLYWYRQALGQGPEFLTYFNYEAQQDKSGLPNDRFSAERPEGSISTLTIQRTEQRDSAMYRCASSFMERGELFFGEGSRLTVL.

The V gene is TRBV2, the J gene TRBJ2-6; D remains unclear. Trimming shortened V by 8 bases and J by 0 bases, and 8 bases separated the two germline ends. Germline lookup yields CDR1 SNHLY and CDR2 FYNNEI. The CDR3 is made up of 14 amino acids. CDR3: CASGESSGANVLTF. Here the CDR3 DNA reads TGTGCCAGCGGGGAAAGCTCTGGGGCCAACGTCCTGACTTTC.

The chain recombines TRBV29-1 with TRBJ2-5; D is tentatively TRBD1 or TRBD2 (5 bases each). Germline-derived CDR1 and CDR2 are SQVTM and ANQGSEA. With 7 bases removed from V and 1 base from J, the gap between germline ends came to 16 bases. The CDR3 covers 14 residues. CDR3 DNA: TGCAGCGGATCAGGGTGGGGGTCCCAAGAGACCCAGTACTTC. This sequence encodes CSGSGWGSQETQYF.

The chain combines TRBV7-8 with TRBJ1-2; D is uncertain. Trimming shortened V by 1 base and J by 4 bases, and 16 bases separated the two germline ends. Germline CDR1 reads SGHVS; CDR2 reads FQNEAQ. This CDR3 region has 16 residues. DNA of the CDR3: TGTGCCAGCAGCTTAGATAAGTTGGGGTTAGGCTATGGCTACACCTTC. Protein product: CASSLDKLGLGYGYTF.

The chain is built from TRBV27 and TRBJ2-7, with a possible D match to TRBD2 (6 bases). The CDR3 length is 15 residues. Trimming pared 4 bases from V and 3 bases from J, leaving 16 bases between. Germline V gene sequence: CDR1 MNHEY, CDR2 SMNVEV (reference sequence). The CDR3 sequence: CASSSGGAGSYEQYF. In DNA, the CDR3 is TGTGCCAGCAGTTCCGGCGGGGCGGGGAGCTACGAGCAGTACTTC.

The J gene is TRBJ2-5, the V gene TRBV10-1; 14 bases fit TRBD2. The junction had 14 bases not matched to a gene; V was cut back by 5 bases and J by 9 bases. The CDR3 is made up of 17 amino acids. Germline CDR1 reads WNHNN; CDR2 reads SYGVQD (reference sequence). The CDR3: CASSPTGLAGAFGAQYF. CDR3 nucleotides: TGCGCCAGCAGTCCTACGGGACTAGCGGGGGCGTTTGGGGCCCAGTACTTC.